These T cell receptor beta chains were read from a single sample in a study of blood T cell repertoires in COVID-19. TCRdb's copy holds only in-frame clones and misses some; the assay was immunoSEQ multiplex PCR. Here the sample spans 100,000 to 120,000 clones, about 79% being singletons. The sequenced material came from peripheral blood. These receptor sequences come from an elderly woman with active or convalescent COVID-19. CDR3s include the opening cysteine and the closing phenylalanine or tryptophan. The D gene is left open where the match is weak. Clone size is given for some rows only: seen once, a few or many times, or a class if the clone is expanded.

>TRBV7-3|.|few|TRBJ2-2
TGTGCCAGCAGCGAAGGGTCCGGGAGCATAACCGGGGAGCTGTTTTTT
CASSEGSGSITGELFF
>TRBV24-1|TRBD1|.|TRBJ2-1
TGTGCCACCAGTGATGCCCCCGGGACAGGATCCCATGAGCAGTTCTTC
CATSDAPGTGSHEQFF
>TRBV18|TRBD1|.|TRBJ1-4
TGTGCCAGCTCACGGAGGGACAGCAATGAAAAACTGTTTTTT
CASSRRDSNEKLFF
>TRBV9|.|.|TRBJ2-1
TGTGCCAGCAGCGTTCACGCGGGACTCATGTACAATGAGCAGTTCTTC
CASSVHAGLMYNEQFF
>TRBV5-4|.|.|TRBJ2-6
TGTGCCAGCAGCTTGAACGCCAGGGATGGGGCCAACGTCCTGACTTTC
CASSLNARDGANVLTF
>TRBV28|.|.|TRBJ1-1
TGTGCCAGCAGTTTATCAGTGAACACTGAAGCTTTCTTT
CASSLSVNTEAFF
>TRBV10-3|.|.|TRBJ2-1
TGTGCCATCAGTGAGATGTCTAGCGCCTACAATGAGCAGTTCTTC
CAISEMSSAYNEQFF
>TRBV11-1|.|.|TRBJ1-1
TGTGCCAGCAGCCCTGCGGTCTCGGTTGAAGCTTTCTTT
CASSPAVSVEAFF
>TRBV5-8|.|.|TRBJ1-5
TGTGCCAGCAGCTATGACATGGAACAGCCCCAGCATTTT
CASSYDMEQPQHF
>TRBV24-1|.|.|TRBJ1-5
TGTGCCACCAGAAAGACAGACTATCAGCCCCAGCATTTT
CATRKTDYQPQHF
>TRBV21-1|.|.|TRBJ1-1
TGTGCCAGCAGCAAAGCGCCTACAGGACTGAACACTGAAGCTTTCTTT
CASSKAPTGLNTEAFF
>TRBV2|.|once|TRBJ2-3
TGTGCCAGCCTTTTGCGGGCAGATACGCAGTATTTT
CASLLRADTQYF
>TRBV27|TRBD1|few|TRBJ1-2
TGTGCCAGCAGGCAAGACAGGGGTAACTATGGCTACACCTTC
CASRQDRGNYGYTF
>TRBV5-4|.|.|TRBJ2-1
TGTGCCAGCAGCGCGACTTGGAACTCCTACAATGAGCAGTTCTTC
CASSATWNSYNEQFF
>TRBV5-1|TRBD2|.|TRBJ2-5
TGCGCCAGCAGCTTGGCGACTAGCGGGAGTGAAGAGACCCAGTACTTC
CASSLATSGSEETQYF
>TRBV5-6|TRBD2|.|TRBJ2-7
TGTGCCAGCTCCTTAATAAGGCTAGCGGGCCACGAGCAGTACTTC
CASSLIRLAGHEQYF
>TRBV19|.|.|TRBJ2-4
TGTGCCAGTAGCGGGAGAGACAAAAACATTCAGTACTTC
CASSGRDKNIQYF
>TRBV2|TRBD1|few|TRBJ1-1
TGTGCCAGCAGGGGCCAGACAGGGATGAAAGCTTTCTTT
CASRGQTGMKAFF
>TRBV27|TRBD2|.|TRBJ2-1
TGTGCCAGCAGTTCAGAAAGGGGGACTAGCGGGAAAAATGAGCAGTTCTTC
CASSSERGTSGKNEQFF
>TRBV19|TRBD1|.|TRBJ1-6
TGTGCCAGTAGTATCGGGACAGTCCCCAGTTCACCCCTCCACTTT
CASSIGTVPSSPLHF
>TRBV29-1|.|.|TRBJ1-3
TGCAGCGTGGCAACAGTGACGACTGGAAACACCATATATTTT
CSVATVTTGNTIYF
>TRBV5-4|.|.|TRBJ2-3
TGTGCCAGCAGCTTAAAACTAGGCGTTCAGGCAGATACGCAGTATTTT
CASSLKLGVQADTQYF
>TRBV21-1|.|once|TRBJ1-1
TGTGCCAGCAGCTACCCCTCCCCCAGGCACACTGAAGCTTTCTTT
CASSYPSPRHTEAFF
>TRBV4-2|TRBD1|few|TRBJ1-1
TGTGCCAGCAGCCAAGAAGGGACAGGGGGTACTGAAGCTTTCTTT
CASSQEGTGGTEAFF
>TRBV4-2|TRBD2|once|TRBJ2-7
TGTGCCAGCAGACTAACTAGCGGGGGCCCCTACGAGCAGTACTTC
CASRLTSGGPYEQYF
>TRBV5-1|TRBD2|.|TRBJ2-2
TGCGCCAGCAGCGGCGGGGGAGGGGCTCCGAACTTCGGCCGGGAGCTGTTTTTT
CASSGGGGAPNFGRELFF
>TRBV5-1|.|few|TRBJ1-1
TGCGCCAGCAGCACCGGACCAGGGTCCACTGAAGCTTTCTTT
CASSTGPGSTEAFF
>TRBV7-2|TRBD2|.|TRBJ2-1
TGTGCCAGCAGTCGACTAGCGGGAGGTTTCTCCTACAATGAGCAGTTCTTC
CASSRLAGGFSYNEQFF
>TRBV6-1|.|.|TRBJ2-5
TGTGCCAGCAGTGAGCGGGTGCGGGGAGAGACCCAGTACTTC
CASSERVRGETQYF
>TRBV7-2|.|few|TRBJ1-2
TGTGCCAGCAGCTTAGATCTGGGGGCAAGGGGCTACACCTTC
CASSLDLGARGYTF
>TRBV4-2|TRBD2|.|TRBJ2-6
TGTGCCAGCAGCCGCTTGACTAGCGGGAGGGCTCCTGGGGCCAACGTCCTGACTTTC
CASSRLTSGRAPGANVLTF
>TRBV2|.|once|TRBJ2-7
TGTGCCAGCAAGAAGGATAATAGCTGGGCGTCGAAGACTACCTACGAGCAGTACTTC
CASKKDNSWASKTTYEQYF
>TRBV5-6|TRBD2|few|TRBJ2-5
TGTGCCAGCAGTCACGTATTGACGACTAGCGGGAGGGAGACCCAGTACTTC
CASSHVLTTSGRETQYF
>TRBV28|TRBD2|once|TRBJ2-1
TGTGCCAGCCTTGGGGCACTAGCGGGGAACTACAATGAGCAGTTCTTC
CASLGALAGNYNEQFF
>TRBV11-2|TRBD1|.|TRBJ2-2
TGTGCCAGCAGCTTCCCAGGGGGTCAGGGCACCGGGGAGCTGTTTTTT
CASSFPGGQGTGELFF
>TRBV2|.|.|TRBJ2-1
TGTGCCAGCTCGACTAGCTCCTACAATGAGCAGTTCTTC
CASSTSSYNEQFF
>TRBV10-1|TRBD2|.|TRBJ2-1
TGCGCCAGCAGTGAGCCTGTAGCGGGAGCCCCATTCAATGAGCAGTTCTTC
CASSEPVAGAPFNEQFF
>TRBV5-1|.|.|TRBJ2-2
TGCGCCAGCAGCTTGAAAGGTTGGCGGTACACCGGGGAGCTGTTTTTT
CASSLKGWRYTGELFF
>TRBV5-1|.|.|TRBJ1-2
TGCGCCAGCAGCCTCGGGACAAACTTTGGGTATGGCTACACCTTC
CASSLGTNFGYGYTF
>TRBV15|.|once|TRBJ1-1
TGTGCCACCAGCGTAACTGGGGGCGGCACTGAAGCTTTCTTT
CATSVTGGGTEAFF
>TRBV15|.|.|TRBJ2-5
TGTGCCACCAGCAGGGTGGGGGGAGTTGAGACCCAGTACTTC
CATSRVGGVETQYF
>TRBV28|.|.|TRBJ2-3
TGTGCCAGCAGTTTATTGACTACATATAACGATACGCAGTATTTT
CASSLLTTYNDTQYF
>TRBV7-2|TRBD1|.|TRBJ1-4
TGTGCCAGCAGCCGGACAGGGGTCCACGAAAAACTGTTTTTT
CASSRTGVHEKLFF
>TRBV10-3|.|.|TRBJ1-3
TGTGCCATCCACGACAGACCCTCTGGAAACACCATATATTTT
CAIHDRPSGNTIYF
>TRBV5-5|TRBD1|.|TRBJ1-5
TGTGCCAGCAGGAAAGCTGCCCTCGGGACAGCTAATCAGCCCCAGCATTTT
CASRKAALGTANQPQHF
>TRBV25-1|.|few|TRBJ1-2
TGTGCCAGCAGTGGACAGTCCCTTGGCTACACCTTC
CASSGQSLGYTF
>TRBV6-2/TRBV6-3|TRBD2|few|TRBJ2-1
TGTGCCAGCAGCCGGGGACTAGCAGGAGGTGAGCAGTTCTTC
CASSRGLAGGEQFF
>TRBV5-1|.|.|TRBJ2-3
TGCGCCAGCAGCTTGGGGGACTGGGGACTCACAGATACGCAGTATTTT
CASSLGDWGLTDTQYF
>TRBV14|.|.|TRBJ1-1
TGTGCCAGCAGCATCGGGGGTGGCACTGAAGCTTTCTTT
CASSIGGGTEAFF
>TRBV18|TRBD2|.|TRBJ2-7
TGTGCCAGCTCACCCGGGGGGATCGGATTGGGCTACGAGCAGTACTTC
CASSPGGIGLGYEQYF
>TRBV10-1|TRBD1|.|TRBJ2-5
TGCGCCAGCAGTGAAAAGGTCACAGGGGGGACCCAGTACTTC
CASSEKVTGGTQYF